This T cell receptor (beta chain) is drawn from a study of cytomegalovirus exposure and HLA in healthy donors. Both 60 Vbeta primers and 13 Jbeta primers went into the PCR. Only in-frame clones appear in the TCRdb table, and some are missing; sequencing was by immunoSEQ multiplex PCR. The table lists over 200,000 clones, approximately 90% of them singletons. The CDR3 length is 17 residues. Deletions cut 2 bases from V and 1 base from J, with 17 bases between. Germline V gene sequence: CDR1 SGHTA, CDR2 FQGNSA. The specimen sequenced was PBMCs. The TCR sequence derives from a woman aged 18-30 years in good health and CMV-seronegative. The chain has TRBV7-2 and TRBJ1-2; D not certain. This chain's CDR3 is CASSLRVPLKSNYGYTF. The CDR3 DNA reads TGTGCCAGCAGCTTACGGGTACCGCTAAAAAGTAACTATGGCTACACCTTC.